This T cell receptor beta chain was sequenced in a study of cytotoxic CD8 clonotypes in ibrutinib-treated CLL. Overall study context: The sample average was roughly 240,000 productive templates and 85,000 to 95,000 productive rearrangements. Study-level findings and limits: There were few public clonotypes, and on treatment they contracted or stayed stable. Sustained-remission and progressing patients had unequal sampling times.

The CDR3 runs to 15 residues. Trimming stripped 6 bases from V and 0 bases from J, with 16 bases between. Germline CDR1 SGHRS, CDR2 YFSETQ. Clones were read by immunoSEQ multiplex PCR, and TCRdb kept only the in-frame ones, dropping some. The repertoire includes about 140,000 clones, approximately 80% of them detected once, and 25% to 30% sits in the top ten. A word on this clone: What it recognizes is unknown.

This receptor was identified in a human donor with chronic lymphocytic leukemia. The chain carries TRBV5-1 and TRBJ2-7; either TRBD1 or TRBD2 may supply D (5 bases each). The material sequenced was PBMCs, taken after 12 months of ibrutinib treatment. The CDR3 here is CASTNRGRDSYEQYF. The CDR3 DNA reads TGCGCCAGCACCAACCGGGGCAGAGACTCCTACGAGCAGTACTTC.